The sequence of this T cell receptor beta chain was determined in a study of beta chain features in type 1 diabetes (dated by TCRdb to 2017 to 2018). Some background on the complete study: Mean age, gender distribution, total cell number and subset yield did not differ between patients and healthy donors. A total of some 110 million sorted cells were examined across all samples, and a strong correlation was observed between cell number per subset and RNA yield. In the study, recently diagnosed type 1 diabetes patients and matched healthy donors were compared on the TCRB repertoires of their sorted circulating CD4+ T cell subsets. Whereas all 30 or so donors provided naive and central memory subsets, regulatory and stem cell-like memory subsets were isolated from just 8 patients and roughly eight healthy donors. Overall results and qualifications from the work: In all four CD4+ subsets, TCRB CDR3 length was moderately but significantly shorter in type 1 diabetes patients. Patients with type 1 diabetes made fewer insertions and deleted more nucleotides at VDJ recombination sites, implying thymic rearrangement abnormalities. Because cDNA rather than genomic DNA was sequenced, highly expressing activated cells could have been over-represented, although no difference in activation and CD3 levels was found between groups. Naive, central memory and regulatory TCRB repertoires appeared to be more alike among patients than among healthy donors. Because small numbers of individuals were included in the HLA sub-analyses, any influence of HLA type on TCRB rearrangement was left unresolved. Shorter templates might have been favored by PCR, but patient and control samples were amplified and corrected together, so both groups would have been affected equally by any skew.

The junction shows trimming of 5 bases on V and 2 bases on J, and the gene matches do not reach 5 bases of it. The CDR3 numbers 16 residues from cysteine through phenylalanine. CDR3 DNA is the only sequence kept; it has 48 bases, read in frame from the first base. The CDR1 and CDR2 encoded by the germline V gene are SGHTA and FQGNSA. Each donor gave one peripheral blood draw, averaging around 120 mL, which was collected into heparinised tubes. Naive, central memory, regulatory and stem cell-like memory CD4+ T cells were sorted on a BD FACSAria II using a panel including CD45RO, CCR7, CD25, CD127, CD95 and CD27. All sorted populations exceeded 98% purity. PBMCs were isolated immediately by Lymphoprep density gradient centrifugation and stained directly without culture. To minimize batch effects, samples were stained and sorted in pairs, one healthy donor with one patient per experiment. A few counts support this clone. Its antigen remains unidentified. Base quality data are lacking; no much larger clone is found one base away.

The entire amount of isolated RNA was reverse transcribed using the High Capacity cDNA Reverse Transcription Kit, so the sequenced TCRB transcripts were expressed ones. Deep immunoSEQ sequencing was performed on naive, central memory and regulatory T cell samples, with an average of roughly 3.3 million total reads per sample. After sorted cells were lysed in RLT buffer, RNA was extracted with DNase-treated RNeasy Micro or Mini kits, with the choice depending on cell number. To prevent cross-contamination, each cell subset was processed individually, whereas patient and healthy donor samples were processed jointly. Using the immunoSEQ multiplex PCR, TCRB sequences were amplified from cDNA into 87-bp fragments spanning the CDR3 region. Sequencing of the amplicons was performed on the Illumina HiSeq platform. The authors' analysis ran thus. Synthetic template baselines were used to correct PCR bias computationally, reads within Hamming distance 2 were collapsed together, and singletons that could not be merged were discarded. Reads were aligned against IMGT so that V, D and J genes, CDR3 length and insertions or deletions at six rearrangement sites could be assigned. Within each subset, clonotype counts were normalized to sorted cell number, and only after that were true diversity and Gini coefficients computed with the tcR R package. The overlap coefficient, calculated on TCRB nucleotide sequences, was used to quantify repertoire sharing. Out-of-frame TCRB sequences from naive cells were analyzed to stand in for the pre-selection repertoire. Sourced from immuneACCESS, this table was stored by TCRdb with only in-frame sequences that have V and J called. A share of the clones is absent; for the studies checked, an unresolved V gene accounts for under half, and the remainder has no known explanation. Clone size and the V and J calls come from that table; the DNA yielded D and trimming. The sample yields fewer than 350,000 clones; around 20% were counted once. The top ten hold around 0.04% of the sample.

The specimen sequenced was naive CD4+ T cells from blood. The sample's cell subset or site label, in plain terms: true naive CD4+ T cells. The sequence was obtained from a young woman in good health. Recombination joined TRBV7-2 with TRBJ2-3; 12 central bases correspond to TRBD2. The encoded CDR3 is CASSRTSGGSTDTQYF. The bases read TGTGCCAGCAGCCGAACTAGCGGGGGGTCCACAGATACGCAGTATTTT.